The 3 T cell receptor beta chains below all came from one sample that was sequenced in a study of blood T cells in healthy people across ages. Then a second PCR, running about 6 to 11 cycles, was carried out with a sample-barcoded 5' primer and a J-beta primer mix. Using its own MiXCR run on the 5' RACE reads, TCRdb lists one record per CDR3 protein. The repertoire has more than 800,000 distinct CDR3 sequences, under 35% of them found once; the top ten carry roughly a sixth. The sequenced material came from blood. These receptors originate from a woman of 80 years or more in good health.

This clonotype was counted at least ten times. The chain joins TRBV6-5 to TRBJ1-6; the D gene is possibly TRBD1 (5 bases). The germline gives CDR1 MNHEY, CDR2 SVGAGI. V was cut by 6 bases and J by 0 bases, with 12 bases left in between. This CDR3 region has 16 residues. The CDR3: CASSWDSNSYNSPLHF. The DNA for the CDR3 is TGTGCCAGCAGCTGGGACTCCAACTCCTATAATTCACCCCTCCACTTT.

For the CDR3, the DNA is TGCGCCAGCAGCTTAGCTAGCGGAACACAAGAGACCCAGTACTTC. Translating it yields CASSLASGTQETQYF. This rearrangement joins TRBV5-1 to TRBJ2-5; 7 bases fit TRBD2. The CDR3 is made up of 15 amino acids. J lost 2 bases, V lost 2 bases, and 6 bases had no gene match. Looked up from germline, CDR1 is SGHRS and CDR2 is YFSETQ.

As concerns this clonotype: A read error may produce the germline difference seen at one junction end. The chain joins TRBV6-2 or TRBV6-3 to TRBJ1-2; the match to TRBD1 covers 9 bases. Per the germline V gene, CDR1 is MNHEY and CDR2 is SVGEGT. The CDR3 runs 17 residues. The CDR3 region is CASSYSKLRGTGYSYIF. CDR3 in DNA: TGTGCCAGCAGTTACTCGAAATTGCGAGGGACAGGGTATAGCTACATCTTC.